The T cell receptor beta chain under discussion was sequenced for a study of cytomegalovirus exposure and HLA in healthy donors. Notes on the study in general: One variant, a missense change in DCLRE1C, was linked in a later analysis to TCR beta V- and J-gene trimming. Using a false discovery rate of 0.05, a later analysis showed that approximately 17,000 TCR beta sequences were associated with HLA alleles.

Amplification used 60 Vbeta primers and 13 Jbeta primers. Some clones are missing from TCRdb's copy, which holds only in-frame ones; the method was immunoSEQ multiplex PCR. This table holds just under 95,000 clones, 81% found once. The length of the CDR3 is 11 residues. CDR1 MDHEN and CDR2 SYDVKM come from the germline V gene. Trimming shortened V by 6 bases and J by 8 bases, and 8 bases separated the two germline ends. With respect to this clone: What it binds is unknown.

This chain joins TRBV28 and TRBJ2-4; D is unresolved. The origin of this receptor is a girl under 10 years old in good health and CMV-seropositive. Sequencing input: PBMCs. The DNA of the CDR3 is TGTGCCAGCAGGCACCGGGACATTCAGTACTTC. Its protein is CASRHRDIQYF.